This T cell receptor (beta chain) was retrieved from a study of identifying expanded T cells in peripheral blood. Notes on this clone: Antigen specificity is unknown.

Study findings and constraints: Variance in clone template counts between approximately 2-week samples significantly increased with total template count across all healthy donors.

Assay used: immunoSEQ multiplex PCR; TCRdb lists only in-frame clones, some missing. The repertoire has about 100,000 clones, around 89% of them found once; the top ten carry about a sixth. Healthy donors had no documented immune events, such as infections, while sampled. The germline gives CDR1 MNHEY, CDR2 SMNVEV (reference sequence). The CDR3 is 17 residues long. V gave up 4 bases and J gave up 3 bases; unmatched junction bases: 11. The clonotype comes from a person aged 18 to 69 in good health. The specimen was blood. This rearrangement joins TRBV27 to TRBJ2-5; 10 bases line up with TRBD2. Here the CDR3 reads CASSSRISGGAEETQYF. In nucleotides, the CDR3 is TGTGCCAGCAGTTCCCGAATCAGCGGGGGGGCCGAAGAGACCCAGTACTTC.